This entry lists 24 T cell receptor beta chains sequenced from one sample in a study of OX40 agonist ivuxolimab in advanced cancers. Method: immunoSEQ multiplex PCR; TCRdb's copy keeps in-frame clones and lacks some. The sample lists 66,000 or so clones; about 77% were seen once. The source was CD4+ or CD8+ T cells sorted from blood, collected in a trial of the OX40 agonist ivuxolimab. The receptor set was obtained from an adult with an advanced solid tumor such as melanoma, head and neck, liver or kidney cancer.

This clone was detected once. This chain links TRBV7-6 with TRBJ2-3; D possibly uses TRBD1 or TRBD2 (5 bases each). Per the germline V gene, CDR1 is SGHVS and CDR2 is FNYEAQ. Trimming removed 0 bases from V and 1 base from J, with 11 bases in between. This CDR3 contains 16 residues. In DNA, the CDR3 is TGTGCCAGCAGCTTAGCTGGGGGAGCGGGCACAGATACGCAGTATTTT. Encoded protein: CASSLAGGAGTDTQYF.

This clone has just one count. The DNA for the CDR3 is TGCAGTGCTAGCGGGGGAACGTGGCAGTACTTC. Encoded protein: CSASGGTWQYF. This chain uses TRBV20-1 with TRBJ2-7, with D maybe TRBD2 (6 bases). CDR1 is DFQATT, CDR2 SNEGSKA, per germline (reference sequence). CDR3 length: 11 residues. Trimming removed 3 bases at V and 9 bases at J, with 12 bases between.

The J gene is TRBJ2-5, the V gene TRBV7-9; TRBD2 matches 8 bases. The CDR3 sequence is 15 residues long. CDR1 and CDR2 (germline): SEHNR, FQNEAQ (reference sequence). V trimming: 4 bases; J trimming: 6 bases; junction bases outside the gene matches: 10. The chain's CDR3 is CASSSLSGSNKTQYF. CDR3 in DNA: TGTGCCAGCAGCTCCCTGAGCGGGAGTAATAAGACCCAGTACTTC. Drawing the rest from reference TRBV7-9 and TRBJ2-5, the complete variable domain is DTGVSQNPRHKITKRGQNVTFRCDPISEHNRLYWYRQTLGQGPEFLTYFQNEAQLEKSRLLSDRFSAERPKGSFSTLEIQRTEQGDSAMYLCASSSLSGSNKTQYFGPGTRLLVL.

This clone was recorded only once. The chain uses TRBV5-1 and TRBJ2-2; 10 bases are shared with TRBD1. Germline V gives CDR1 SGHRS, CDR2 YFSETQ. This CDR3 region has 15 residues. Trimming removed 1 base from V and 5 bases from J; junction bases left unmatched: 2. This chain's CDR3 is CASSLRGQGTGELFF. The CDR3 nucleotides read TGCGCCAGCAGCTTGAGGGGACAGGGGACCGGGGAGCTGTTTTTT.

The V and J genes are TRBV19 and TRBJ1-1; 7 bases are a match to TRBD1. Germline V lookup: CDR1 LNHDA, CDR2 SQIVND (reference sequence). V trimming: 9 bases; J trimming: 0 bases; junction bases outside the gene matches: 13. This CDR3 is 16 amino acids long. CDR3 in amino acids: CASQGQESGVNTEAFF. In nucleotides, the CDR3 is TGTGCCAGCCAAGGACAGGAGAGTGGTGTGAACACTGAAGCTTTCTTT.

The V gene is TRBV4-1, the J gene TRBJ2-3; D not certain. With 1 base removed from V and 6 bases from J, the gap between germline ends came to 5 bases. Germline V gene lookup returns CDR1 MGHRA and CDR2 YSYEKL. This CDR3 contains 12 residues. In DNA, the CDR3 is TGCGCCAGCAGCCAAGTCGACGATACGCAGTATTTT. It encodes CASSQVDDTQYF.

The V call is TRBV28, the J call TRBJ2-1, with TRBD1 matching 10 bases. J was trimmed by 3 bases and V by 11 bases; bases with no gene match: 4. The CDR3 is 13 residues long. Germline V gene data show CDR1 as MDHEN and CDR2 as SYDVKM. The CDR3 reads CASTGGNYNEQFF. The CDR3 DNA reads as TGTGCCTCGACAGGGGGCAACTACAATGAGCAGTTCTTC.

The rearrangement links TRBV30 to TRBJ2-2, with D perhaps matching TRBD2 (5 bases). The CDR3 runs 15 residues. Germline CDR1 GTSNPN, CDR2 SVGIG (reference sequence). V lost 4 bases and J lost 0, with 12 bases in between. CDR3 nucleotides: TGTGCCTGGACCGAGGGTACAGCGAACACCGGGGAGCTGTTTTTT. It codes for CAWTEGTANTGELFF. The whole variable domain, filled in from reference TRBV30 and TRBJ2-2, reads SQTIHQWPATLVQPVGSPLSLECTVEGTSNPNLYWYRQAAGRGLQLLFYSVGIGQISSEVPQNLSASRPQDRQFILSSKKLLLSDSGFYLCAWTEGTANTGELFFGEGSRLTVL.

The rearrangement uses TRBV19 and TRBJ1-1; TRBD1 matches 8 bases. Germline V gives CDR1 LNHDA, CDR2 SQIVND (reference sequence). The CDR3 contains 17 residues. Trimming removed 7 bases from V and 1 base from J; junction bases left unmatched: 14. In nucleotides, the CDR3 is TGTGCCAGTACCCCGGACAGGGTCCGACTCGCGAACACTGAAGCTTTCTTT. Amino acid sequence: CASTPDRVRLANTEAFF.

Only one count was recorded for this clone. V gene TRBV19 combines with J gene TRBJ1-4; no clear D gene. CDR3 size: 14 residues. The germline V gene encodes CDR1 LNHDA and CDR2 SQIVND (reference sequence). V lost 6 bases and J 8 bases, leaving 16 bases between the germline ends. The CDR3 DNA is TGTGCCAGTAGCCTAGGGTGGAAGGAGGAAAAACTGTTTTTT. This encodes CASSLGWKEEKLFF.

Judged by abundance, this clone is medium-sized. One end of the junction is discordant with germline, which a read error may explain. V and J are TRBV5-6 and TRBJ1-6; D not certain. The V gene's germline CDR1 is SGHDT and CDR2 YYEEEE. The CDR3 is made up of 14 amino acids. CDR3 sequence reads: CASSRQMGNPPLHF. CDR3 DNA: TGTGCCAGCAGCCGGCAAATGGGTAATCCACCCCTCCACTTT.

This clone came up a few times. The J gene is TRBJ2-3, the V gene TRBV28; tentatively, D is TRBD2 (6 bases). The CDR3 extends over 15 amino acids. Germline V gene sequence: CDR1 MDHEN, CDR2 SYDVKM. Trimming took off 7 bases at V and 1 base at J, with 15 bases between the two ends. CDR3 sequence (DNA): TGTGCCAGCATCGGGGGTGAGAGCCGCACAGATACGCAGTATTTT. Its protein product is CASIGGESRTDTQYF.

The chain has TRBV7-9 and TRBJ2-3; TRBD1 is a possible D gene (5 bases). Per the germline V gene, CDR1 is SEHNR and CDR2 is FQNEAQ (reference sequence). The CDR3 sequence is 13 residues long. Trimming took off 5 bases at V and 2 bases at J, with 8 bases between the two ends. The chain's CDR3 is CASSDSPTDTQYF. CDR3 in DNA: TGTGCCAGCAGCGACAGTCCCACAGATACGCAGTATTTT.

CDR3: CASSKVEGKAFF. CDR3 nucleotide sequence: TGTGCCAGCAGCAAAGTTGAAGGGAAAGCTTTCTTT. The V and J genes are TRBV21-1 and TRBJ1-1. TRBV21-1 is labeled a pseudogene. This CDR3 comprises 12 residues.

The genes are TRBV7-8 and TRBJ2-7; D uncertain. CDR1 and CDR2 from the germline V gene are SGHVS and FQNEAQ. The V and J ends lost 7 bases and 3 bases respectively, with 10 bases between them. The CDR3 covers 12 residues. The CDR3 DNA follows: TGTGCCAGCACGACGGGCAGCTACGAGCAGTACTTC. Translating gives CASTTGSYEQYF.

V usage is TRBV29-1 and J usage is TRBJ2-3, with TRBD2 identical over 10 bases. The CDR3 totals 15 residues. Trimming at V came to 3 bases and at J to 3 bases, leaving 6 bases not matched to a gene. Germline loops: CDR1 SQVTM, CDR2 ANQGSEA. The CDR3 loop is CSVEVLAGVTDTQYF. In DNA, the CDR3 is TGCAGCGTTGAGGTTCTAGCGGGAGTTACAGATACGCAGTATTTT.

This clone was found many times. The chain couples TRBV6-5 to TRBJ1-2; D unclear. The germline V gene has CDR1 MNHEY and CDR2 SVGAGI. Trimming stripped 0 bases from V and 4 bases from J, with 15 bases between. This CDR3 region has 16 residues. The CDR3 loop is CASSYSQIGQGYGYTF. CDR3 nucleotide sequence: TGTGCCAGCAGTTACTCTCAAATCGGGCAAGGCTATGGCTACACCTTC.

CDR3 in amino acids: CASSEALSGREHF. The CDR3 nucleotides are TGTGCCAGCAGTGAAGCGCTGTCCGGGAGAGAACATTTT. V and J are TRBV6-1 and TRBJ1-5, with D hard to call. Germline-derived CDR1 and CDR2 are MNHNS and SASEGT. The CDR3 has 13 amino acids. Trimming pared 0 bases from V and 16 bases from J, leaving 16 bases between.

The chain is built from TRBV27 and TRBJ2-2, with D possibly being TRBD1 (5 bases). The CDR3 has 13 residues. Germline CDR1 reads MNHEY; CDR2 reads SMNVEV (reference sequence). V lost 6 bases, J lost 4 bases, and 9 bases lay in between. The CDR3 DNA reads as TGTGCCAGCAGGACAGTGGCCACCGGGGAGCTGTTTTTT. It translates to CASRTVATGELFF.

J is TRBJ2-3 and V is TRBV6-6, with D unclear. The V gene lost 3 bases and the J gene lost 2 bases, with 9 bases spanning the gap. This CDR3 comprises 14 residues. Germline V gene lookup returns CDR1 MNHNY and CDR2 SVGAGI (reference sequence). The CDR3 DNA sequence: TGTGCCAGCAGTTATTTGGTTAACACAGATACGCAGTATTTT. Its translation is CASSYLVNTDTQYF.

The chain carries TRBV11-2 and TRBJ2-4, with 7 nucleotides matching TRBD1. V shed 3 bases and J 0 bases; nucleotides not matched to a gene: 8. Germline assignment: CDR1 SGHAT and CDR2 FQNNGV. The CDR3 runs 17 residues. The CDR3 bases are TGTGCCAGCAGCTTGACAGGGAACCCACTAGCCAAAAACATTCAGTACTTC. It yields the protein CASSLTGNPLAKNIQYF.

This chain joins TRBV5-1 and TRBJ2-1; 13 bases are a match to TRBD2. The CDR3 spans 15 residues. Germline CDR1 is SGHRS and CDR2 is YFSETQ. The V segment lost 4 bases and the J segment 8 bases; nucleotides outside the gene matches: 6. The DNA for the CDR3 is TGCGCCAGCAGCGCGGGACTAGCGGGACGTGATGAGCAGTTCTTC. Its translation: CASSAGLAGRDEQFF.

The J gene is TRBJ2-7, the V gene TRBV7-2; TRBD1 is a possible D gene (5 bases). The germline CDR1 and CDR2 sequences are SGHTA and FQGNSA. This CDR3 comprises 13 residues. V was trimmed by 3 bases and J by 2 bases, leaving 8 bases between them. CDR3 sequence (DNA): TGTGCCAGCAGCTTCCAGGGTACCTACGAGCAGTACTTC. Translated: CASSFQGTYEQYF.

The V and J genes are TRBV6-1 and TRBJ2-5, with a weak D call TRBD2 (5 bases). Matching the DNA end better, TRBJ2-7 makes the J call doubtful. This CDR3 contains 14 residues. CDR1 MNHNS and CDR2 SASEGT come from the germline V gene. The CDR3 spells CASSEVAEGYEQYF. Written as DNA, the CDR3 is TGTGCCAGCAGTGAAGTCGCAGAGGGCTACGAGCAGTACTTC.